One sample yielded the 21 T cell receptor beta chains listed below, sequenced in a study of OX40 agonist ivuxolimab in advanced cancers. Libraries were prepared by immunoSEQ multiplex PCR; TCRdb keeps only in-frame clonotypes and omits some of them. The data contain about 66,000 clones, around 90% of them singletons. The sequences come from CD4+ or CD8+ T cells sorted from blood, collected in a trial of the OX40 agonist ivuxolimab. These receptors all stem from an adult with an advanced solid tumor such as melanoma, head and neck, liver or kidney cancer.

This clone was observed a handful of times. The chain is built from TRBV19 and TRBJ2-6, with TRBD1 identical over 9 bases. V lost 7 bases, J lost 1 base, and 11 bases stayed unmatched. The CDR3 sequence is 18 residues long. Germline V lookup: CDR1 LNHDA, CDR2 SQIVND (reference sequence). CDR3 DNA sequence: TGTGCCAGTAATCCCAGGACAGGGGCCCTGTCTGGGGCCAACGTCCTGACTTTC. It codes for CASNPRTGALSGANVLTF.

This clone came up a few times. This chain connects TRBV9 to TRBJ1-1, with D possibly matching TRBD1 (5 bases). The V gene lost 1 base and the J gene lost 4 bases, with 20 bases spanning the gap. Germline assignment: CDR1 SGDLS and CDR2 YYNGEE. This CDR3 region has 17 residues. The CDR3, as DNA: TGTGCCAGCAGCGTATACTATTTTTGGGGGTGGGGCACTGAAGCTTTCTTT. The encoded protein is CASSVYYFWGWGTEAFF.

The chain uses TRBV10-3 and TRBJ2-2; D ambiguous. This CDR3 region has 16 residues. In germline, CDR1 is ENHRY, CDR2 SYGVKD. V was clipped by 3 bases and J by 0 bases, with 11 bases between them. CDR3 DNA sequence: TGTGCCATCAGTGAAGGAATCAGAGCGAACACCGGGGAGCTGTTTTTT. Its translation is CAISEGIRANTGELFF.

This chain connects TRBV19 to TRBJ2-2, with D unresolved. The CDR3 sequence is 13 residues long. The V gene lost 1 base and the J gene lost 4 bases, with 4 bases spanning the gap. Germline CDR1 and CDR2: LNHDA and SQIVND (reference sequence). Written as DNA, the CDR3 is TGTGCCAGTAGTATAGGCCTCACCGGGGAGCTGTTTTTT. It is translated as CASSIGLTGELFF.

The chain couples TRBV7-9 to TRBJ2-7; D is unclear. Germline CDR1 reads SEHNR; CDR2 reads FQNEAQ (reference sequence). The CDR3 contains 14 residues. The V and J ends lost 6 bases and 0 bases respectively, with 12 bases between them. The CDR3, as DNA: TGTGCCAGCAGAGGCAGAGCTAGCTCCTACGAGCAGTACTTC. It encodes CASRGRASSYEQYF. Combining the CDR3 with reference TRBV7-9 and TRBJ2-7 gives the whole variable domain DTGVSQNPRHKITKRGQNVTFRCDPISEHNRLYWYRQTLGQGPEFLTYFQNEAQLEKSRLLSDRFSAERPKGSFSTLEIQRTEQGDSAMYLCASRGRASSYEQYFGPGTRLTVT.

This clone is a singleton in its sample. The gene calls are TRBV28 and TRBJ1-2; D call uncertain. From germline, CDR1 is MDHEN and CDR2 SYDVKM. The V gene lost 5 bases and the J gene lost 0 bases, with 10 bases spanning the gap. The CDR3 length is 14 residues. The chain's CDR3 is CASSGQSTNYGYTF. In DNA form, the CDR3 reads TGTGCCAGCAGTGGCCAGTCAACTAACTATGGCTACACCTTC.

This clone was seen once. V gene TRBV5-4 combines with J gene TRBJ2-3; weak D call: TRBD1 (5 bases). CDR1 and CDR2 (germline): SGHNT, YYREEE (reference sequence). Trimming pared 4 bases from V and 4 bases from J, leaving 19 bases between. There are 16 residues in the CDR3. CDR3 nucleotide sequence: TGTGCCAGCAGCCCTAGTAGGGGTGGGGTACCAGATACGCAGTATTTT. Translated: CASSPSRGGVPDTQYF.

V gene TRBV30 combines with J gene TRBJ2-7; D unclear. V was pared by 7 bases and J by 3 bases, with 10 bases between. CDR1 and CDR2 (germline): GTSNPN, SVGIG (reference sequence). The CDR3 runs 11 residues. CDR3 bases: TGTGCCTATTCGTACAGCTACGAGCAGTACTTC. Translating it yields CAYSYSYEQYF.

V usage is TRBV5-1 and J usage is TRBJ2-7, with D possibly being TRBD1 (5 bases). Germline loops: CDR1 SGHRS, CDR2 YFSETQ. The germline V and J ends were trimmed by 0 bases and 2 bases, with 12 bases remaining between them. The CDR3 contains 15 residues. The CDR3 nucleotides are TGCGCCAGCAGCTTGGGCAGTACAGGTACCTACGAGCAGTACTTC. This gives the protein CASSLGSTGTYEQYF.

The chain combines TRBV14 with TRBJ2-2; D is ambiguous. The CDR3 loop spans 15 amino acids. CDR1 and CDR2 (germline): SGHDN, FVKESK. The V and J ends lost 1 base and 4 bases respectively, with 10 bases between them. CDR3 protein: CASSQVPAPTGELFF. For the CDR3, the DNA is TGTGCCAGCAGCCAAGTACCGGCCCCCACCGGGGAGCTGTTTTTT.

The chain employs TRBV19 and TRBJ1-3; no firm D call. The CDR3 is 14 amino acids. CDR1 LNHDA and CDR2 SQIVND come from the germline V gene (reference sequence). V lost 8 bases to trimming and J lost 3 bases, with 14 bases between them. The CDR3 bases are TGTGCCAGTTCCAGAAATCAGGATGGAAACACCATATATTTT. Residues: CASSRNQDGNTIYF. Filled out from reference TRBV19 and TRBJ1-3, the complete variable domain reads DGGITQSPKYLFRKEGQNVTLSCEQNLNHDAMYWYRQDPGQGLRLIYYSQIVNDFQKGDIAEGYSVSREKKESFPLTVTSAQKNPTAFYLCASSRNQDGNTIYFGEGSWLTVV.

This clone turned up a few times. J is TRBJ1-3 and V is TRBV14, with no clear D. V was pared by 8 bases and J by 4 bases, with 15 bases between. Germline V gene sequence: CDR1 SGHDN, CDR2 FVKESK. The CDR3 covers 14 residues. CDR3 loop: CASARQAEGNTIYF. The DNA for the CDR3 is TGTGCCAGCGCCAGGCAGGCAGAAGGAAACACCATATATTTT.

DNA of the CDR3: TGTGCCTCCGCAGGGGGGGCCGGGGAGCTGTTTTTT. Translated, it gives CASAGGAGELFF. The chain joins TRBV11-3 to TRBJ2-2; D might be TRBD1 or TRBD2, each matching 7 bases. The CDR3 length is 12 residues. Germline CDR1 reads SGHNT; CDR2 reads YENEEA. Trimming cost V 11 bases and J 6 bases, with 13 bases left between them. Filled out from reference TRBV11-3 and TRBJ2-2, the complete variable domain reads EAGVVQSPRYKIIEKKQPVAFWCNPISGHNTLYWYLQNLGQGPELLIRYENEEAVDDSQLPKDRFSAERLKGVDSTLKIQPAELGDSAVYLCASAGGAGELFFGEGSRLTVL.

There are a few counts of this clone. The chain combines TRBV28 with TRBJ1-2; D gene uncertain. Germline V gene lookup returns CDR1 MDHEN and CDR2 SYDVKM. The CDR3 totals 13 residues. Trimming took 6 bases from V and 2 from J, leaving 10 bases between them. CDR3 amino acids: CASREQDNYGYTF. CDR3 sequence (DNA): TGTGCCAGCAGGGAACAAGACAACTATGGCTACACCTTC.

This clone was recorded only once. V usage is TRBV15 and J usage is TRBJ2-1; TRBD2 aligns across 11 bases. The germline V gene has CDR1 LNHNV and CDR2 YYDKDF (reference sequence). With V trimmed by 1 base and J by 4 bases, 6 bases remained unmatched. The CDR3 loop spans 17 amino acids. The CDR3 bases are TGTGCCACCAGCAGAGGAAAAGGGACTAGCGGTTACAATGAGCAGTTCTTC. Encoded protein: CATSRGKGTSGYNEQFF.

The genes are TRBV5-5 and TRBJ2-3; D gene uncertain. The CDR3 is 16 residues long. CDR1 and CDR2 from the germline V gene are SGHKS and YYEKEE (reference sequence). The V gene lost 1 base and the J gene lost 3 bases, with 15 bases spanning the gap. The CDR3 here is CASSLWIDAGTDTQYF. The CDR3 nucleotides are TGTGCCAGCAGCTTGTGGATCGACGCAGGAACAGATACGCAGTATTTT.

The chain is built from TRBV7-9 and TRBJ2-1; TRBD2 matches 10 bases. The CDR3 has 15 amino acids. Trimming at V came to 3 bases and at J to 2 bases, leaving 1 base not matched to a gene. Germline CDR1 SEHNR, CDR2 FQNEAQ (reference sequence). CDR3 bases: TGTGCCAGCAGCTTCGGGACTAGCGCCTACAATGAGCAGTTCTTC. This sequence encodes CASSFGTSAYNEQFF.

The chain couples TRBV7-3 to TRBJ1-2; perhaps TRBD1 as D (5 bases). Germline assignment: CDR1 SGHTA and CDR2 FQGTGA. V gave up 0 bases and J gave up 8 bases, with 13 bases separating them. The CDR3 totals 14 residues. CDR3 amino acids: CASSLTPGMGGYTF. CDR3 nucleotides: TGTGCCAGCAGCTTAACGCCAGGGATGGGAGGCTACACCTTC. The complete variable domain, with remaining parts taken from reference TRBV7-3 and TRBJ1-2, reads GAGVSQTPSNKVTEKGKYVELRCDPISGHTALYWYRQSLGQGPEFLIYFQGTGAADDSGLPNDRFFAVRPEGSVSTLKIQRTERGDSAVYLCASSLTPGMGGYTFGSGTRLTVV.

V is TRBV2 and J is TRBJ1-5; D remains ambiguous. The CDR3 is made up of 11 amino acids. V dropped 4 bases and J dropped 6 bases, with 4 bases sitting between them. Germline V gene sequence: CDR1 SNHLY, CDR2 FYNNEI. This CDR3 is CASSGGQPQHF. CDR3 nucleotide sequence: TGTGCCAGCAGTGGGGGTCAGCCCCAGCATTTT. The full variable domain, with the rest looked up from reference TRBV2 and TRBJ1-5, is EPEVTQTPSHQVTQMGQEVILRCVPISNHLYFYWYRQILGQKVEFLVSFYNNEISEKSEIFDDQFSVERPDGSNFTLKIRSTKLEDSAMYFCASSGGQPQHFGDGTRLSIL.

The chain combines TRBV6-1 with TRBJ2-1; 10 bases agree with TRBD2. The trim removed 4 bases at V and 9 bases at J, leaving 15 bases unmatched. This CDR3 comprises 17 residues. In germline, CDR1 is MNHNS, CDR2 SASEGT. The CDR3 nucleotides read TGTGCCAGCAGTGGGCCGGGGGCAGTCATAGCGGGAGGTGAGCAGTTCTTC. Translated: CASSGPGAVIAGGEQFF.

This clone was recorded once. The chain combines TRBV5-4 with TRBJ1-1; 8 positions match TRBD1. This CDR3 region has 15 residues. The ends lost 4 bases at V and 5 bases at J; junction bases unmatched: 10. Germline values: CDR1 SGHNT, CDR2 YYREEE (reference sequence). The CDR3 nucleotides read TGTGCCAGCAGCCCGATTGGACAGGGTGGAACTGAAGCTTTCTTT. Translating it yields CASSPIGQGGTEAFF.